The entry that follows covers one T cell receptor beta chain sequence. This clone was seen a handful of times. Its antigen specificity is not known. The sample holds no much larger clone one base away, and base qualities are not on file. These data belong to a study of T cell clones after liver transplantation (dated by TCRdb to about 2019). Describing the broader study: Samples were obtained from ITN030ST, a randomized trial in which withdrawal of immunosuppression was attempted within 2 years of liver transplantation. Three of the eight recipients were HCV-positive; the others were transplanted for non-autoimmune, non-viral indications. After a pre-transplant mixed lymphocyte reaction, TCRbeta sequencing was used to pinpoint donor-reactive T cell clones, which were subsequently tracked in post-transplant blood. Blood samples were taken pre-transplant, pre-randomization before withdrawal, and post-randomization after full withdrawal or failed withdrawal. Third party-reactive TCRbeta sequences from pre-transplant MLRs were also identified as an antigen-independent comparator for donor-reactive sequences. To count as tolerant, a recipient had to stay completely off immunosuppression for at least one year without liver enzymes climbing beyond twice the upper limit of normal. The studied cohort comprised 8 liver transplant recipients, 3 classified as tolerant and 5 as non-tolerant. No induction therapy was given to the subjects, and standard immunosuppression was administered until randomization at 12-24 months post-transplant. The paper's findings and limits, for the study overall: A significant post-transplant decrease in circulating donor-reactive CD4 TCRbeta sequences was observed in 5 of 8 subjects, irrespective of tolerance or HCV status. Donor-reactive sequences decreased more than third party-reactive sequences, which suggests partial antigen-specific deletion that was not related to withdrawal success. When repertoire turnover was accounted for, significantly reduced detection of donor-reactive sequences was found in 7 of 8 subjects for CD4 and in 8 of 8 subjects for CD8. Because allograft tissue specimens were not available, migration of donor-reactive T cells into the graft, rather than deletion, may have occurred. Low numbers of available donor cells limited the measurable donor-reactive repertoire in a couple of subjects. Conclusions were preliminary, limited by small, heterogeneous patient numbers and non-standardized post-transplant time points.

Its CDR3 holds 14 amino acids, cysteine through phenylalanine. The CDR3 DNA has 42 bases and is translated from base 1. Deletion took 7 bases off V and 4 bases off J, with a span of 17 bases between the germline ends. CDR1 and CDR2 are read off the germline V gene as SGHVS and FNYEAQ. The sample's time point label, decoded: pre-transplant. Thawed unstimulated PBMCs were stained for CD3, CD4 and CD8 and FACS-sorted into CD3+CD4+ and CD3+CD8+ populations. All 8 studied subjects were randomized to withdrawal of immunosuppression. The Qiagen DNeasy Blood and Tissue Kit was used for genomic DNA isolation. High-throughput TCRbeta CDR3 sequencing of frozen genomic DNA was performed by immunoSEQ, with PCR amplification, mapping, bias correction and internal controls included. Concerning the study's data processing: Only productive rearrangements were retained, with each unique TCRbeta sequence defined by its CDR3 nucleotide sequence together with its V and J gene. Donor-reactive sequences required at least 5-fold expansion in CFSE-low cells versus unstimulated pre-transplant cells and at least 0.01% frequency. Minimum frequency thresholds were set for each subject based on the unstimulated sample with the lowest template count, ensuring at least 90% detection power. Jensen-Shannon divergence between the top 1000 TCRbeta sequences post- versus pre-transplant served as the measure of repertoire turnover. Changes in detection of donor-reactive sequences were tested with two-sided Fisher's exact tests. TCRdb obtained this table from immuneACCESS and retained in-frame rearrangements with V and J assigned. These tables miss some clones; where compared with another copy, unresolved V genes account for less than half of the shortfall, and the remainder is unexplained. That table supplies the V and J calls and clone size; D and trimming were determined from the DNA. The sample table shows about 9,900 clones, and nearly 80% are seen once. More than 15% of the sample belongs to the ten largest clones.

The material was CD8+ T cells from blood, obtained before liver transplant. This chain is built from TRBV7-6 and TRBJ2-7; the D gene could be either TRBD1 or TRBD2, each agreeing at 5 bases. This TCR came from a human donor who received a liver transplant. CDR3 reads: CASTPLGTPYEQYF. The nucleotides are TGTGCCAGCACCCCCCTAGGGACGCCTTACGAGCAGTACTTC.